The present entry profiles one T cell receptor (beta chain) with its context. The sample originates from a study of shared clonotypes between healthy human individuals. Assay: immunoSEQ multiplex PCR; the TCRdb copy retains only in-frame clones and omits some. The repertoire holds around 600,000 clones, with 97% as singletons. The CDR3 sequence is 12 residues long. CDR1 SGHKS and CDR2 YYEKEE come from the germline V gene (reference sequence). The V end was cut by 0 bases, the J end by 9 bases, with 6 bases between. Donors, without exception, were Caucasian adults residing in Nashville, Tennessee. What was sequenced was naive CD4+ T cells sorted from blood. Subset noted: CD45RA+ positively selected. The rearrangement uses TRBV5-5 and TRBJ2-2; D not certain. The origin of this receptor is a woman in her thirties in good health. CDR3 sequence: CASSLAGRELFF. The DNA of the CDR3 is TGTGCCAGCAGCTTGGCAGGTCGGGAGCTGTTTTTT.